These 27 T cell receptor beta chains came from one sample sequenced in a study of regulatory T cells in long-lasting Graves disease. Described time point: newly diagnosed GD, antithyroid drugs for less than 3 months. Making the TCR library involved RNA that had been extracted from PBMCs. With iRepertoire HTBI primers and Arm-PCR of CDR3 regions, TCR beta libraries were built. From the multiplex PCR reads, TCRdb called clonotypes with MiXCR, one entry per CDR3 protein. The sample holds roughly 400,000 distinct CDR3 sequences, roughly 15% seen once. In addition, the sample was reused for a study of T cells in Graves' hyperthyroidism and ophthalmopathy.

Source: peripheral blood mononuclear cells (PBMCs), taken at new diagnosis, from a patient treated with antithyroid drugs. These receptors were taken from a young woman with Graves disease.

To note about this clonotype: Since a much larger clone is just one base distant, this may be a read error. As the CDR3 is not closed by the conserved phenylalanine or tryptophan, this likely results from a read error. The chain employs TRBV6-1 and TRBJ1-5; 8 bases align to TRBD1. Germline CDR1 and CDR2: MNHNS and SASEGT. The CDR3 is 14 residues long. Trimming cost V 6 bases and J 3 bases; bases outside gene matches: 4. CDR3 sequence (DNA): TGTGCCAGCAGAAGACAGGGGTCCAATCAGCCCCAGCATCTT. Translation: CASRRQGSNQPQHL.

V gene TRBV9 combines with J gene TRBJ2-5, with TRBD2 matching 7 bases. Germline trimming cut 2 bases from V and 2 bases from J; bases unmatched to any gene: 18. The CDR3 length is 19 residues. CDR1 and CDR2 from the germline V gene are SGDLS and YYNGEE. The CDR3: CASSVGGGRLAQVQETQYF. In DNA, the CDR3 is TGTGCCAGCAGCGTGGGGGGGGGGAGACTAGCTCAAGTTCAAGAGACCCAGTACTTC. Full variable domain (outside the CDR3, taken from reference TRBV9 and TRBJ2-5): DSGVTQTPKHLITATGQRVTLRCSPRSGDLSVYWYQQSLDQGLQFLIQYYNGEERAKGNILERFSAQQFPDLHSELNLSSLELGDSALYFCASSVGGGRLAQVQETQYFGPGTRLLVL.

V usage is TRBV20-1 and J usage is TRBJ2-7, with 10 bases aligning to TRBD2. There are 13 residues in the CDR3. Germline lookup yields CDR1 DFQATT and CDR2 SNEGSKA (reference sequence). J was trimmed by 3 bases and V by 4 bases; bases with no gene match: 3. The DNA of the CDR3 is TGCAGTGCTATAGGACTAGCGGACTACGAGCAGTACTTC. This sequence encodes CSAIGLADYEQYF.

This clonotype has a handful of counts. The J gene is TRBJ1-3, the V gene TRBV6-1, with D possibly TRBD1 on 5 matching bases. This CDR3 spans 13 amino acids. Germline V CDR1 and CDR2: MNHNS, SASEGT. The ends were cut back, 7 bases at V and 3 bases at J, with 10 bases in the middle. For the CDR3, the DNA is TGTGCCAGCAAAAGGGGTTTTGGAAACACCATATATTTT. Amino acids: CASKRGFGNTIYF.

The gene calls are TRBV29-1 and TRBJ2-3; D may be TRBD1 or TRBD2 (6 bases each). The J call is uncertain, as TRBJ2-5 better fits the DNA end. Germline assignment: CDR1 SQVTM and CDR2 ANQGSEA. This CDR3 is built from 13 residues. The CDR3 bases are TGCAGCAAGGCGGGACACCGGGGGGAGACCCAGTACTTC. Protein: CSKAGHRGETQYF.

The table lists this clonotype with a few counts. The chain joins TRBV2 to TRBJ1-1; perhaps TRBD1 as D (5 bases). Germline CDR1 SNHLY, CDR2 FYNNEI. Trimming stripped 9 bases from V and 4 bases from J, with 12 bases between. The CDR3 has 12 residues. The CDR3 nucleotides are TGTGCCAGGGGCAGGGTGATCACTGAAGCTTTCTTT. Residues: CARGRVITEAFF.

This chain joins TRBV9 and TRBJ2-2, with a possible D match to TRBD1 (6 bases). The length of the CDR3 is 17 residues. The ends were cut back, 0 bases at V and 1 base at J, with 13 bases in the middle. Germline loops: CDR1 SGDLS, CDR2 YYNGEE. The CDR3 spells CASSVAFGQLNTGELFF. In DNA, the CDR3 is TGTGCCAGCAGCGTAGCTTTTGGACAGCTGAACACCGGGGAGCTGTTTTTT.

This clonotype was seen a few times. This chain connects TRBV29-1 to TRBJ2-3; the D is unclear. V lost 1 base and J lost 10, with 12 bases in between. Per germline, CDR1 SQVTM and CDR2 ANQGSEA. This CDR3 contains 12 residues. CDR3 loop: CSVEAVGSAQYF. DNA of the CDR3: TGCAGCGTTGAAGCCGTCGGATCGGCGCAGTATTTT.

This clonotype was detected ten times or more. V and J are TRBV28 and TRBJ2-7; D is unresolved. Germline assignment: CDR1 MDHEN and CDR2 SYDVKM. V lost 6 bases, J lost 5 bases, and 14 bases lay in between. The CDR3 contains 13 residues. The CDR3, as DNA: TGTGCCAGCAGGTCGGGTCAGGCCCACGAGCAGTACTTC. It translates to CASRSGQAHEQYF.

V gene TRBV2 combines with J gene TRBJ2-5, with 13 bases fitting TRBD2. Germline lookup yields CDR1 SNHLY and CDR2 FYNNEI. The J segment lost 1 base and the V segment lost 4 bases, leaving 0 bases of the junction unmatched. CDR3 size: 15 residues. Here the CDR3 DNA reads TGTGCCAGCAGTGGACTAGCGGGAGGCCAAGAGACCCAGTACTTC. It translates to CASSGLAGGQETQYF.

This clonotype was counted between two and nine times. The chain is built from TRBV7-2 and TRBJ2-7; 7 nucleotides line up with TRBD2. The germline gives CDR1 SGHTA, CDR2 FQGNSA. The J segment lost 2 bases and the V segment lost 5 bases, leaving 15 bases of the junction unmatched. There are 17 residues in the CDR3. The CDR3 protein is CASSANLAGGSPYEQYF. For the CDR3, the DNA is TGTGCCAGCAGCGCGAATTTAGCCGGCGGGAGTCCCTACGAGCAGTACTTC.

This clonotype appeared many times. The J gene is TRBJ1-5, the V gene TRBV27, with TRBD1 matching 7 bases. This CDR3 spans 16 amino acids. Germline V gives CDR1 MNHEY, CDR2 SMNVEV (reference sequence). The ends lost 5 bases at V and 0 bases at J; junction bases unmatched: 7. The CDR3 DNA sequence: TGTGCCAGCAGTGAACAGGGGTGGTATAGCAATCAGCCCCAGCATTTT. This codes for CASSEQGWYSNQPQHF.

This clonotype has at least ten counts. The V and J genes are TRBV5-8 and TRBJ2-1, with D possibly TRBD2 on 6 matching bases. Trimming removed 0 bases at V and 4 bases at J, with 11 bases between. CDR3 length: 15 residues. In germline, CDR1 is SGHTS, CDR2 YDEGEE. The CDR3 protein is CASSLEAGAYNEQFF. The CDR3 DNA is TGTGCCAGCAGCTTGGAAGCGGGCGCATACAATGAGCAGTTCTTC. Together with reference TRBV5-8 and TRBJ2-1, the CDR3 gives the full variable domain: EAGVTQSPTHLIKTRGQQATLRCSPISGHTSVYWYQQALGLGLQFLLWYDEGEERNRGNFPPRFSGRQFPNYSSELNVNALELEDSALYLCASSLEAGAYNEQFFGPGTRLTVL.

This clonotype was recorded a few times. This sequence joins TRBV5-1 and TRBJ1-1; D is unresolved. CDR3 length equals 14 residues. The germline gives CDR1 SGHRS, CDR2 YFSETQ. Trimming shortened V by 1 base and J by 4 bases, and 11 bases separated the two germline ends. For the CDR3, the DNA is TGCGCCAGCAGCTTGATGGGAATAGGCACTGAAGCTTTCTTT. This gives the protein CASSLMGIGTEAFF.

This clonotype was seen ten or more times. This chain uses TRBV12-3 or TRBV12-4 with TRBJ2-7; 7 nucleotides align to TRBD2. V was clipped by 5 bases and J by 3 bases; unmatched bases: 4. The CDR3 length is 13 residues. In nucleotides, the CDR3 is TGTGCCAGCAGTCCTAGGGAGGGCTACGAGCAGTACTTC. It is translated as CASSPREGYEQYF.

This clonotype was observed many times. As DNA, the CDR3 is TGTGCCAGCACGCAGGGGGATCGCTCGAACACTGAAGCTTTCTTT. Translating it yields CASTQGDRSNTEAFF. The chain combines TRBV2 with TRBJ1-1, with 7 bases that match TRBD1. Trimming at V came to 7 bases and at J to 1 base, leaving 9 bases not matched to a gene. This CDR3 is 15 amino acids long. Germline-derived CDR1 and CDR2 are SNHLY and FYNNEI.

The chain carries TRBV15 and TRBJ2-3, with 12 bases aligning to TRBD2. Trimming removed 2 bases from V and 2 bases from J; junction bases left unmatched: 17. The CDR3 is 21 residues long. The germline V gene encodes CDR1 LNHNV and CDR2 YYDKDF (reference sequence). CDR3 in DNA: TGTGCCACCAGCAGATCCTTACTAGCGGGAGGACATGAATCAAACACAGATACGCAGTATTTT. It yields the protein CATSRSLLAGGHESNTDTQYF.

This clonotype was seen a handful of times. The CDR3 bases are TGTGCCAGCAAAAAGTTAGCGGGCTCCTACGAGCAGTACTTC. Its protein product is CASKKLAGSYEQYF. The rearrangement uses TRBV6-2 or TRBV6-3 and TRBJ2-7, with TRBD2 matching over 7 bases. The V gene end was trimmed by 7 bases and the J gene end by 0 bases; junction bases not matched to a gene: 6. Germline V lookup: CDR1 MNHEY, CDR2 SVGEGT. The CDR3 is made up of 14 amino acids.

This clonotype was seen a few times. This chain uses TRBV27 with TRBJ2-7, with 8 bases fitting TRBD1. J gave up 0 bases and V 7 bases, and 8 bases lay outside the gene matches. Germline V gene lookup returns CDR1 MNHEY and CDR2 SMNVEV (reference sequence). The length of the CDR3 is 15 residues. The CDR3 is CASTIWTGSSYEQYF. The CDR3 DNA follows: TGTGCCAGCACCATTTGGACAGGGAGCTCCTACGAGCAGTACTTC.

This rearrangement joins TRBV28 to TRBJ1-4, with D possibly being TRBD1 (6 bases). The CDR3 length is 16 residues. The germline V gene has CDR1 MDHEN and CDR2 SYDVKM. Deletions cut 1 base from V and 4 bases from J, with 13 bases between. Written as DNA, the CDR3 is TGTGCCAGCAGTTTATATTTGGACAGCCTTAATGAAAAACTGTTTTTT. Translating it yields CASSLYLDSLNEKLFF.

A few counts support this clonotype. Here the CDR3 reads CASSQQSSGNTIYF. Here the CDR3 DNA reads TGTGCCAGTAGCCAACAGAGCTCTGGAAACACCATATATTTT. V and J are TRBV9 and TRBJ1-3; D gene unclear. V gave up 8 bases and J gave up 0 bases, with 12 bases separating them. This CDR3 has 14 amino acids. Per the germline V gene, CDR1 is SGDLS and CDR2 is YYNGEE.

This clonotype was seen at least ten times. The V call is TRBV11-2, the J call TRBJ2-1, with TRBD2 identical over 8 bases. Germline V gene data show CDR1 as SGHAT and CDR2 as FQNNGV. The V and J ends lost 5 bases and 4 bases, in that order; junction bases with no gene match: 10. There are 16 residues in the CDR3. CDR3 sequence reads: CASSPGGSGIYNEQFF. The CDR3 DNA is TGTGCCAGCAGCCCCGGGGGTAGCGGGATATACAATGAGCAGTTCTTC.

This clonotype was seen many times. The chain's CDR3 is CASSRQEHYEQYF. CDR3 DNA sequence: TGTGCCAGCAGTCGACAGGAACACTACGAGCAGTACTTC. The rearrangement joins TRBV6-1 to TRBJ2-7; maybe TRBD1 (6 bases). This CDR3 comprises 13 residues. The germline gives CDR1 MNHNS, CDR2 SASEGT. V dropped 5 bases and J dropped 3 bases, with 11 bases sitting between them.

This CDR3 is CATLGGNGQGSSYEQYF. CDR3 DNA sequence: TGTGCCACACTTGGGGGAAACGGACAGGGGAGCTCCTACGAGCAGTACTTC. The chain recombines TRBV10-3 with TRBJ2-7, with 9 bases identical to TRBD1. Per the germline V gene, CDR1 is ENHRY and CDR2 is SYGVKD. J lost 0 bases, V lost 10 bases, and 16 bases had no gene match. The CDR3 extends over 17 amino acids.

The J gene is TRBJ2-3, the V gene TRBV12-3 or TRBV12-4, with D perhaps TRBD1 or TRBD2 (5 bases each). Gene TRBJ2-5 matches the end of the DNA better, so the J call may be wrong. This CDR3 spans 14 amino acids. CDR3 DNA: TGTGCCAGCAGTTTTGGGGGAGCGTTTGAGGCCCAGTACTTC. It translates to CASSFGGAFEAQYF.

This clonotype was counted a few times. V is TRBV7-9 and J is TRBJ2-2, with D unresolved. This CDR3 is 13 amino acids long. Trimming stripped 0 bases from V and 9 bases from J, with 8 bases between. Per germline, CDR1 SEHNR and CDR2 FQNEAQ (reference sequence). As DNA, the CDR3 is TGTGCCAGCAGCTTAGCGCTGATCCGGGAGCTGTTTTTT. This codes for CASSLALIRELFF. The complete variable domain, with remaining parts taken from reference TRBV7-9 and TRBJ2-2, reads DTGVSQNPRHKITKRGQNVTFRCDPISEHNRLYWYRQTLGQGPEFLTYFQNEAQLEKSRLLSDRFSAERPKGSFSTLEIQRTEQGDSAMYLCASSLALIRELFFGEGSRLTVL.

The sample holds many counts of this clonotype. Likely a read error: the CDR3 ends without its conserved phenylalanine or tryptophan. The rearrangement uses TRBV27 and TRBJ1-1; D not certain. Between the trimmed V and J ends, which lost 4 bases and 1 base, there was a span of 7 bases. In germline, CDR1 is MNHEY, CDR2 SMNVEV (reference sequence). The CDR3 extends over 13 amino acids. The DNA of the CDR3 is TGTGCCAGCAGTTCAAGTGGGAACACTGAAGCTTTCCTT. The encoded protein is CASSSSGNTEAFL.